The next 21 T cell receptor beta chains were all read from a single sample in a study of T cell responses to AZD1222 COVID-19 vaccine. The repertoire was sequenced with immunoSEQ multiplex PCR; TCRdb's copy has only in-frame clones and lacks some. The sample includes tens of thousands of clones, about four fifths of them seen just once. Sequenced here: peripheral blood, sampled 28 days after the second AZD1222 dose. The receptor source for this set is an adult who received the AZD1222 COVID-19 vaccine.

This clone was observed a few times. The same CDR3 is also encoded by other DNA sequences in this sample. This sequence joins TRBV19 and TRBJ2-1; 10 bases fit TRBD2. Germline V gives CDR1 LNHDA, CDR2 SQIVND (reference sequence). CDR3 length equals 15 residues. Germline trimming cut 6 bases from V and 0 bases from J; bases unmatched to any gene: 2. The CDR3 DNA reads as TGTGCCAGTAGCCCTAGCGGGAGCTCCTACAATGAGCAGTTCTTC. It codes for CASSPSGSSYNEQFF.

The rearrangement links TRBV11-2 to TRBJ2-1; 11 bases agree with TRBD2. V trimming: 8 bases; J trimming: 7 bases; junction bases outside the gene matches: 10. Germline CDR1 SGHAT, CDR2 FQNNGV. This CDR3 region has 15 residues. DNA of the CDR3: TGTGCCAGCGGCGTTAGCGGGGGGGCGTTGAATGAGCAGTTCTTC. It translates to CASGVSGGALNEQFF. Full variable domain (outside the CDR3, taken from reference TRBV11-2 and TRBJ2-1): EAGVAQSPRYKIIEKRQSVAFWCNPISGHATLYWYQQILGQGPKLLIQFQNNGVVDDSQLPKDRFSAERLKGVDSTLKIQPAKLEDSAVYLCASGVSGGALNEQFFGPGTRLTVL.

This chain connects TRBV15 to TRBJ2-1, with a possible D match to TRBD2 (6 bases). The V gene's germline CDR1 is LNHNV and CDR2 YYDKDF (reference sequence). This CDR3 contains 13 residues. With 3 bases removed from V and 7 bases from J, the gap between germline ends came to 10 bases. CDR3 sequence: CATSSGRENEQFF. The CDR3 DNA is TGTGCCACCAGCAGTGGGCGGGAAAATGAGCAGTTCTTC.

The chain links TRBV7-9 to TRBJ2-1; D gene ambiguous. CDR3 length: 14 amino acids. From germline, CDR1 is SEHNR and CDR2 FQNEAQ (reference sequence). V was pared by 3 bases and J by 7 bases, with 13 bases between. The CDR3 region is CASSFQIPQNEQFF. CDR3 coding DNA: TGTGCCAGCAGCTTCCAAATTCCTCAAAATGAGCAGTTCTTC.

The rearrangement uses TRBV6-5 and TRBJ2-1; D is perhaps TRBD1 (6 bases). Trimming shortened V by 8 bases and J by 10 bases, and 18 bases separated the two germline ends. The CDR3 length is 13 residues. CDR1 is MNHEY and CDR2 is SVGAGI in the germline V gene. In DNA, the CDR3 is TGTGCCAGCCATGCATTTGGGGGCCGAGAGCAGTTCTTC. Amino acid sequence: CASHAFGGREQFF.

This sequence joins TRBV30 and TRBJ1-6, with D perhaps TRBD1 (5 bases). The germline V and J ends were trimmed by 2 bases and 7 bases, with 15 bases remaining between them. From germline, CDR1 is GTSNPN and CDR2 SVGIG (reference sequence). The CDR3 contains 15 residues. The CDR3 reads CAWSKIQGGNSPLHF. The CDR3 DNA follows: TGTGCCTGGAGTAAGATCCAGGGTGGGAATTCACCCCTCCACTTT.

The chain couples TRBV6-4 to TRBJ1-2; perhaps TRBD1 as D (6 bases). CDR1 and CDR2 from the germline V gene are MRHNA and SNTAGT. V lost 2 bases and J 7 bases, leaving 11 bases between the germline ends. CDR3 length equals 13 residues. The CDR3 nucleotides are TGTGCCAGCAGTGACAAAACAGGGTTTGGCTACACCTTC. It encodes CASSDKTGFGYTF.

This chain links TRBV19 with TRBJ1-2, with 7 nucleotides matching TRBD1. The CDR3 contains 14 residues. Trimming cost V 7 bases and J 5 bases; bases outside gene matches: 10. Germline V gives CDR1 LNHDA, CDR2 SQIVND (reference sequence). The chain's CDR3 is CASNLGQNFYGYTF. Written as DNA, the CDR3 is TGTGCCAGTAATTTGGGACAGAATTTTTATGGCTACACCTTC.

This chain uses TRBV7-2 with TRBJ2-2, with D perhaps TRBD1 (6 bases). Germline V lookup: CDR1 SGHTA, CDR2 FQGNSA. Deletions cut 5 bases from V and 1 base from J, with 8 bases between. This CDR3 spans 14 amino acids. The CDR3 spells CASSPTGNTGELFF. The CDR3 nucleotides read TGTGCCAGCAGCCCGACAGGGAACACCGGGGAGCTGTTTTTT.

The chain links TRBV9 to TRBJ1-1; TRBD1 matches 8 bases. V lost 0 bases and J lost 0; bases outside the gene matches: 4. Germline V gene lookup returns CDR1 SGDLS and CDR2 YYNGEE. There are 16 residues in the CDR3. In DNA form, the CDR3 reads TGTGCCAGCAGCGTAGGGACAGGGAACATGAACACTGAAGCTTTCTTT. Its translation is CASSVGTGNMNTEAFF. The whole variable domain, filled in from reference TRBV9 and TRBJ1-1, reads DSGVTQTPKHLITATGQRVTLRCSPRSGDLSVYWYQQSLDQGLQFLIQYYNGEERAKGNILERFSAQQFPDLHSELNLSSLELGDSALYFCASSVGTGNMNTEAFFGQGTRLTVV.

The chain has TRBV30 and TRBJ2-7, with D possibly TRBD1 on 6 matching bases. This CDR3 has 14 amino acids. Trimming pared 0 bases from V and 4 bases from J, leaving 13 bases between. Germline-derived CDR1 and CDR2 are GTSNPN and SVGIG (reference sequence). In DNA form, the CDR3 reads TGTGCCTGGAGTGTAATAGGCAGGGGTTACGAGCAGTACTTC. This encodes CAWSVIGRGYEQYF.

This chain uses TRBV6-4 with TRBJ1-5; tentative D call: TRBD1 (5 bases). The length of the CDR3 is 15 residues. Trimming cost V 6 bases and J 0 bases, with 12 bases left between them. CDR1 is MRHNA, CDR2 SNTAGT, per germline. The CDR3 is CASRGRGYSNQPQHF. CDR3 DNA: TGTGCCAGCAGGGGACGGGGCTATAGCAATCAGCCCCAGCATTTT.

The chain joins TRBV4-3 to TRBJ1-2, with a tentative D call TRBD1 (5 bases). Germline V lookup: CDR1 LGHNA, CDR2 YSLEER. The CDR3 spans 17 residues. V gave up 0 bases and J gave up 3 bases, with 17 bases separating them. The CDR3: CASSQDLGVIYDYGYTF. CDR3 in DNA: TGCGCCAGCAGCCAAGATTTGGGGGTGATTTATGACTATGGCTACACCTTC.

The sample holds a few counts of this clone. CDR3 sequence: CASSLVGAYNSPLHF. The CDR3 DNA follows: TGTGCCAGCAGCTTAGTTGGAGCCTATAATTCACCCCTCCACTTT. V is TRBV11-2 and J is TRBJ1-6; D ambiguous. The CDR3 runs 15 residues. The germline V gene has CDR1 SGHAT and CDR2 FQNNGV. The V end was cut by 1 base, the J end by 2 bases, with 6 bases between.

The count of this clone is one. The chain uses TRBV19 and TRBJ2-3; D not certain. Germline-derived CDR1 and CDR2 are LNHDA and SQIVND (reference sequence). The CDR3 extends over 15 amino acids. V was trimmed by 1 base and J by 2 bases, leaving 10 bases between them. The CDR3 sequence is CASSIAGSITDTQYF. CDR3 nucleotide sequence: TGTGCCAGTAGTATAGCTGGCAGCATCACAGATACGCAGTATTTT. The entire variable domain, with the rest obtained from reference TRBV19 and TRBJ2-3, is as follows: DGGITQSPKYLFRKEGQNVTLSCEQNLNHDAMYWYRQDPGQGLRLIYYSQIVNDFQKGDIAEGYSVSREKKESFPLTVTSAQKNPTAFYLCASSIAGSITDTQYFGPGTRLTVL.

In its sample, this clone was seen once. J is TRBJ1-5 and V is TRBV21-1; the DNA was not used to check the table's D call, TRBD1. TRBV21-1 has pseudogene status. The CDR3 length is 17 residues. The CDR3 is CASSKREDRHSNQPQHF. The CDR3 DNA is TGTGCCAGCAGCAAAAGGGAGGACAGGCATAGCAATCAGCCCCAGCATTTT.

The chain is built from TRBV3-1 (or the pseudogene TRBV3-2) and TRBJ1-6, with a tentative D call TRBD1 (6 bases). From germline, CDR1 is LGHDT and CDR2 YNNKEL (reference sequence). This CDR3 region has 15 residues. V was pared by 1 base and J by 6 bases, with 10 bases between. The DNA for the CDR3 is TGTGCCAGCAGCCAAGTGGACAGTAGTAATTCACCCCTCCACTTT. This sequence encodes CASSQVDSSNSPLHF.

As DNA, the CDR3 is TGTGCCTGGGAGGGCACAACTAATGAAAAACTGTTTTTT. Its protein product is CAWEGTTNEKLFF. The V and J genes are TRBV30 and TRBJ1-4; D gene unclear. Per germline, CDR1 GTSNPN and CDR2 SVGIG (reference sequence). The CDR3 consists of 13 residues. V was trimmed by 5 bases and J by 0 bases, leaving 7 bases between them.

J is TRBJ1-2 and V is TRBV5-1; TRBD1 is a possible D gene (5 bases). Between the trimmed V and J ends, which lost 3 bases and 4 bases, there was a span of 16 bases. CDR1 and CDR2 (germline): SGHRS, YFSETQ. The CDR3 is made up of 15 amino acids. CDR3 sequence reads: CASSSDSQAGYGYTF. The CDR3 region has the DNA TGCGCCAGCAGCTCTGACAGCCAGGCGGGCTATGGCTACACCTTC.

The chain couples TRBV7-2 to TRBJ1-6, with unresolved D. Looked up from germline, CDR1 is SGHTA and CDR2 is FQGNSA. V was pared by 1 base and J by 9 bases, with 19 bases between. This CDR3 is built from 17 residues. The chain's CDR3 is CASSLGVQMLRPSPLHF. CDR3 DNA sequence: TGTGCCAGCAGCTTAGGGGTTCAAATGCTGCGACCTTCACCCCTCCACTTT.

The genes are TRBV15 and TRBJ1-5; weak D call: TRBD1 (6 bases). Germline V CDR1 and CDR2: LNHNV, YYDKDF (reference sequence). Trimming took 0 bases from V and 7 from J, leaving 10 bases between them. The CDR3 has 14 residues. The CDR3 coding sequence is TGTGCCACCAGCAGAGAAACAGGGTGGCAGCCCCAGCATTTT. It is translated as CATSRETGWQPQHF.